The following is a TCR beta chain sequence with its context. The antigen is undetermined. Assay used: immunoSEQ multiplex PCR; TCRdb lists only in-frame clones, some missing. The table has some 4,000 clones, more than 85% seen once. This entry comes from a study of chemoradiotherapy in HPV16-positive cancers. The overall study: Candidate HPV-specific T-cell clones and common TCR motifs came from functional assays in two HPV16-positive patients.

Whole-study results and caveats: The functional HPV-specific definition rests on just a couple of HPV16-positive patients.

V lost 2 bases and J 1 base, leaving 2 bases between the germline ends. CDR3 length: 12 amino acids. Germline V gene sequence: CDR1 LNHNV, CDR2 YYDKDF (reference sequence). Samples were taken several times over chemoradiotherapy. Sequenced here: tumor tissue, sampled from a patient who underwent chemoradiotherapy. The TCR comes from a human donor with HPV-associated anogenital cancer. The V and J genes are TRBV15 and TRBJ1-1; D unclear. CDR3 amino acids: CATSRPNTEAFF. The CDR3 DNA reads as TGTGCCACCAGCAGACCGAACACTGAAGCTTTCTTT.